This T cell receptor beta chain originates from a study of T and B cells in COVID-19 patients. As for the study in general: The recovered patients had mostly mild to moderate COVID-19 with outpatient management.

Blood genomic DNA input for TRB amplification was about 250-500 ng. TRB rearrangements were amplified by multiplex PCR with BIOMED2 TRB-A/B primers. TCRdb reanalysed the multiplex PCR reads using MiXCR and keeps one entry per CDR3 protein. The sample carries some 8,000 distinct CDR3 sequences, roughly 25% recorded once. V lost 0 bases, J lost 2 bases, and 6 bases stayed unmatched. The CDR3 is made up of 16 amino acids. From germline, CDR1 is MNHEY and CDR2 SVGAGI. Sample share makes this clonotype medium-sized. J is TRBJ2-7 and V is TRBV6-5; 8 nucleotides line up with TRBD2. This receptor was obtained from a human donor who had recovered from COVID-19. The sequenced sample was blood. CDR3 region: CASSYSGVAGTYEQYF. The CDR3 nucleotides are TGTGCCAGCAGTTACTCGGGGGTAGCGGGAACCTACGAGCAGTACTTC.